This T cell receptor (beta chain) derives from a study of blood T cell repertoires in COVID-19. Study-level background: The United States, Italy and Spain supplied acute and convalescent COVID-19 samples. PBMCs, B-cell-depleted T cells, or T cells provided the cDNA or gDNA that made up the material.

The CDR3 runs to 15 residues. Germline CDR1 and CDR2: SGHNT and YYREEE (reference sequence). With 2 bases removed from V and 2 bases from J, the gap between germline ends came to 11 bases. In the source study's methods: Nucleated cell number was recorded as an estimate derived from reference gene primer amplification. Measured with immunoSEQ multiplex PCR; TCRdb has only the in-frame clones, and not every one. The DNA gave D and trimming, while V, J and clone size come from that table. The sample records about 180,000 clones, more than 70% being singletons. The J gene is TRBJ1-3, the V gene TRBV5-4; D is possibly TRBD1 (6 bases). The sequenced sample consisted of peripheral blood. This TCR was sampled from a man aged 35 to 55 with active or convalescent COVID-19. Here the CDR3 reads CASSFSGVPGNTIYF. CDR3 coding DNA: TGTGCCAGCAGCTTCTCAGGGGTACCTGGAAACACCATATATTTT.